These 18 T cell receptor beta chains were all obtained from the same sample, sequenced in a study of CD8+ T cells in alopecia areata. As the sequencing template, cDNA was produced by extracting RNA and reverse transcribing it. TCRdb's copy holds only in-frame clones and misses some; the assay was immunoSEQ multiplex PCR. Of approximately 150,000 clones in the sample, about three fifths are singletons; the top ten hold 16%. Treatment denoted: oral pan-JAK inhibitor, 5-10 mg twice daily. Material: CD4+ T cells sorted from blood, obtained around week 55, from a patient treated with tofacitinib. These receptors originate from a human donor with alopecia areata.

This chain connects TRBV27 to TRBJ1-2, with no clear D. CDR3 length: 14 residues. The germline V gene encodes CDR1 MNHEY and CDR2 SMNVEV (reference sequence). V dropped 3 bases and J dropped 8 bases, with 16 bases sitting between them. The CDR3, as DNA: TGTGCCAGCAGTTTTCGGGGAGGAGTAGGGGGCTACACCTTC. Translating gives CASSFRGGVGGYTF.

This clone was counted only a few times. The V gene is TRBV5-1, the J gene TRBJ1-4; D remains ambiguous. Germline V gives CDR1 SGHRS, CDR2 YFSETQ. Trimming cost V 3 bases and J 7 bases, with 13 bases left between them. The CDR3 is 14 residues long. CDR3 amino acids: CASSSPPELEKLFF. The CDR3 DNA sequence: TGCGCCAGCAGCTCCCCCCCCGAACTTGAAAAACTGTTTTTT.

The chain joins TRBV7-2 to TRBJ2-1; TRBD1 or TRBD2 may be the D gene (5 bases each). V was cut by 1 base and J by 11 bases, with 9 bases left in between. Germline CDR1 is SGHTA and CDR2 is FQGNSA. The CDR3 covers 12 residues. The CDR3 DNA reads TGTGCCAGCAGCTTAGATTGGGGGAAGCAGTTCTTC. Its translation is CASSLDWGKQFF.

The rearrangement links TRBV7-3 to TRBJ2-2; 9 positions match TRBD1. V dropped 2 bases and J dropped 3; count of bases not matched to a gene: 1. The length of the CDR3 is 15 residues. Germline values: CDR1 SGHTA, CDR2 FQGTGA. CDR3 in DNA: TGTGCCAGCAGCTTACGACAGGGGGACACCGGGGAGCTGTTTTTT. Its translation is CASSLRQGDTGELFF.

The chain employs TRBV11-2 and TRBJ2-3; 10 bases line up with TRBD1. Germline V CDR1 and CDR2: SGHAT, FQNNGV. The CDR3 is 15 residues long. The J segment lost 6 bases and the V segment lost 7 bases, leaving 10 bases of the junction unmatched. CDR3 nucleotide sequence: TGTGCCAGCATCATGACAGGGGGCGCAGCGGATACGCAGTATTTT. Its protein is CASIMTGGAADTQYF.

V gene TRBV6-5 combines with J gene TRBJ2-3; 10 bases are shared with TRBD2. This CDR3 region has 14 residues. The V segment lost 5 bases and the J segment 6 bases; nucleotides outside the gene matches: 5. Germline lookup yields CDR1 MNHEY and CDR2 SVGAGI. CDR3 loop: CASSPGLAYDTQYF. The CDR3 region has the DNA TGTGCCAGCAGTCCGGGACTAGCGTACGATACGCAGTATTTT.

Remarks on this clone: This CDR3 is also generated by other DNA sequences in the sample. The chain carries TRBV4-1 and TRBJ1-2; D gene uncertain. Trimming removed 3 bases at V and 8 bases at J, with 7 bases between. Germline V CDR1 and CDR2: MGHRA, YSYEKL. The CDR3 has 11 residues. In DNA form, the CDR3 reads TGCGCCAGCAGCCAGGCCGGAGGCTACACCTTC. Translating gives CASSQAGGYTF.

This rearrangement joins TRBV25-1 to TRBJ2-6; D possibly corresponds to TRBD1 (6 bases). Germline CDR1 is MGHDK and CDR2 is SYGVNS. This CDR3 has 17 amino acids. Trimming pared 5 bases from V and 4 bases from J, leaving 18 bases between. The CDR3 DNA is TGTGCCAGCAGTATCACAGGGTTTGAGCAGGGGGCCAACGTCCTGACTTTC. Translating it yields CASSITGFEQGANVLTF.

This chain joins TRBV11-2 and TRBJ2-5; D uncertain. The CDR3 runs 12 residues. Per the germline V gene, CDR1 is SGHAT and CDR2 is FQNNGV. V was clipped by 3 bases and J by 2 bases, with 4 bases between them. The CDR3 loop reads CASSLVQETQYF. CDR3 bases: TGTGCCAGCAGCTTGGTTCAAGAGACCCAGTACTTC.

The chain is built from TRBV28 and TRBJ2-7; the D is unclear. The CDR3 runs 14 residues. The V end was cut by 6 bases, the J end by 2 bases, with 14 bases between. Germline lookup yields CDR1 MDHEN and CDR2 SYDVKM. The CDR3 loop is CASSPKTFPYEQYF. The CDR3 DNA is TGTGCCAGCAGCCCAAAAACTTTTCCCTACGAGCAGTACTTC.

The genes are TRBV10-3 and TRBJ2-5; unclear D gene. The germline V and J ends were trimmed by 3 bases and 1 base, with 9 bases remaining between them. The CDR3 sequence is 14 residues long. Germline assignment: CDR1 ENHRY and CDR2 SYGVKD. This CDR3 reads CAISDWASQETQYF. In DNA, the CDR3 is TGTGCCATCAGTGATTGGGCCTCCCAAGAGACCCAGTACTTC.

The chain couples TRBV29-1 to TRBJ1-2; maybe TRBD1 (6 bases). This CDR3 has 12 amino acids. In germline, CDR1 is SQVTM, CDR2 ANQGSEA. V lost 5 bases, J lost 3 bases, and 10 bases lay in between. The CDR3, as DNA: TGCAGCGTTAAACAGGGTGACTATGGCTACACCTTC. It codes for CSVKQGDYGYTF. Complete variable domain (other parts from reference TRBV29-1 and TRBJ1-2): SAVISQKPSRDICQRGTSLTIQCQVDSQVTMMFWYRQQPGQSLTLIATANQGSEATYESGFVIDKFPISRPNLTFSTLTVSNMSPEDSSIYLCSVKQGDYGYTFGSGTRLTVV.

This chain uses TRBV30 with TRBJ1-1; unclear D gene. This CDR3 has 16 residues. CDR1 is GTSNPN and CDR2 is SVGIG in the germline V gene (reference sequence). V lost 4 bases and J lost 0, with 18 bases in between. This chain's CDR3 is CAWMAWQLNMNTEAFF. CDR3 coding DNA: TGTGCCTGGATGGCGTGGCAGCTAAACATGAACACTGAAGCTTTCTTT. The full variable domain, completed using reference TRBV30 and TRBJ1-1, is SQTIHQWPATLVQPVGSPLSLECTVEGTSNPNLYWYRQAAGRGLQLLFYSVGIGQISSEVPQNLSASRPQDRQFILSSKKLLLSDSGFYLCAWMAWQLNMNTEAFFGQGTRLTVV.

The chain employs TRBV7-9 and TRBJ1-1; tentatively, D is TRBD1 (6 bases). The germline gives CDR1 SEHNR, CDR2 FQNEAQ (reference sequence). With 7 bases removed from V and 2 bases from J, the gap between germline ends came to 11 bases. The CDR3 length is 13 residues. In nucleotides, the CDR3 is TGTGCCAGCAACAGGGCAGAAAACACTGAAGCTTTCTTT. Its translation: CASNRAENTEAFF.

V is TRBV19 and J is TRBJ1-5; 7 nucleotides agree with TRBD1. The V gene end was trimmed by 3 bases and the J gene end by 3 bases; junction bases not matched to a gene: 5. CDR3 length equals 15 residues. Germline values: CDR1 LNHDA, CDR2 SQIVND (reference sequence). The CDR3 sequence is CASSMTGKFNQPQHF. DNA for the CDR3: TGTGCCAGTAGTATGACAGGGAAATTCAATCAGCCCCAGCATTTT.

The chain employs TRBV9 and TRBJ1-2; D is perhaps TRBD1 (5 bases). CDR1 is SGDLS, CDR2 YYNGEE, per germline. V lost 0 bases to trimming and J lost 5 bases, with 14 bases between them. The CDR3 contains 15 residues. The CDR3 here is CASSVEAGRGYGYTF. The DNA for the CDR3 is TGTGCCAGCAGCGTAGAAGCGGGACGAGGATATGGCTACACCTTC.

The gene calls are TRBV15 and TRBJ2-1; TRBD2 agrees at 13 bases. The CDR3 is made up of 17 amino acids. The V segment lost 3 bases and the J segment 4 bases; nucleotides outside the gene matches: 6. The germline V gene has CDR1 LNHNV and CDR2 YYDKDF (reference sequence). CDR3 amino acids: CATSRGLAGFSYNEQFF. The DNA of the CDR3 is TGTGCCACCAGCAGGGGACTAGCGGGGTTTTCTTACAATGAGCAGTTCTTC.

The chain joins TRBV5-1 to TRBJ2-5; 7 nucleotides match TRBD1. CDR3 length equals 14 residues. The V gene end was trimmed by 5 bases and the J gene end by 2 bases; junction bases not matched to a gene: 6. Germline V gene data show CDR1 as SGHRS and CDR2 as YFSETQ. CDR3 coding DNA: TGCGCCAGCAGTCGGGACAGCCAACAAGAGACCCAGTACTTC. It codes for CASSRDSQQETQYF.